A single sample gave rise to the 28 T cell receptor beta chains below, sequenced in a study of T cell responses to AZD1222 COVID-19 vaccine. The table came from immunoSEQ multiplex PCR; TCRdb's copy has only in-frame clones and leaves some out. The data hold around 110,000 clones, with around nine tenths observed a single time. The sequences come from peripheral blood, collected 28 days after the second AZD1222 dose. These receptors all come from an adult who received the AZD1222 COVID-19 vaccine.

The chain carries TRBV28 and TRBJ1-1; 7 nucleotides line up with TRBD1. With V trimmed by 3 bases and J by 7 bases, 14 bases remained unmatched. This CDR3 has 16 residues. In germline, CDR1 is MDHEN, CDR2 SYDVKM. CDR3 sequence reads: CASSFSLGRGRVEAFF. In DNA, the CDR3 is TGTGCCAGCAGTTTCTCCTTGGGGAGGGGGCGGGTTGAAGCTTTCTTT.

This clone appeared a single time. The chain joins TRBV2 to TRBJ1-1; D ambiguous. Trimming left V 6 bases short and J 4 bases short, with 12 bases between. Germline loops: CDR1 SNHLY, CDR2 FYNNEI. The CDR3 loop spans 13 amino acids. The CDR3 sequence is CASRVSPSTEAFF. The CDR3 region has the DNA TGTGCCAGCAGAGTGTCCCCGAGCACTGAAGCTTTCTTT. Variable domain in full (rest from reference TRBV2 and TRBJ1-1): EPEVTQTPSHQVTQMGQEVILRCVPISNHLYFYWYRQILGQKVEFLVSFYNNEISEKSEIFDDQFSVERPDGSNFTLKIRSTKLEDSAMYFCASRVSPSTEAFFGQGTRLTVV.

This rearrangement joins TRBV21-1 to TRBJ1-4; TRBD1 is the table's D call and was not checked against the DNA. TRBV21-1 is annotated as a pseudogene. This CDR3 has 15 amino acids. CDR3 coding DNA: TGTGCCAGCAGCAAAGCACGGCAGGGGCCTGAAAAACTGTTTTTT. It encodes CASSKARQGPEKLFF.

The CDR3: CASSANYRTLNEQFF. The CDR3 region has the DNA TGTGCCAGCAGCGCCAACTACCGGACTCTTAATGAGCAGTTCTTC. The gene calls are TRBV9 and TRBJ2-1; a weak D match, TRBD2 (5 bases). Trimming left V 3 bases short and J 7 bases short, with 17 bases between. CDR1 is SGDLS, CDR2 YYNGEE, per germline. This CDR3 is built from 15 residues. Drawing the rest from reference TRBV9 and TRBJ2-1, the complete variable domain is DSGVTQTPKHLITATGQRVTLRCSPRSGDLSVYWYQQSLDQGLQFLIQYYNGEERAKGNILERFSAQQFPDLHSELNLSSLELGDSALYFCASSANYRTLNEQFFGPGTRLTVL.

V usage is TRBV27 and J usage is TRBJ2-7; either TRBD1 or TRBD2 may fit D (5 bases each). The CDR3 loop spans 13 amino acids. Trimming pared 5 bases from V and 4 bases from J, leaving 12 bases between. Germline assignment: CDR1 MNHEY and CDR2 SMNVEV (reference sequence). CDR3 protein: CASSPSGGYEQYF. CDR3 bases: TGTGCCAGCAGTCCCTCTGGGGGTTACGAGCAGTACTTC.

The chain couples TRBV27 to TRBJ2-3; D tentatively reads TRBD1 or TRBD2 (5 bases each). The CDR3 is made up of 13 amino acids. Between the trimmed V and J ends, which lost 3 bases and 6 bases, there was a span of 10 bases. The V gene's germline CDR1 is MNHEY and CDR2 SMNVEV (reference sequence). The chain's CDR3 is CASSLGPGDTQYF. The CDR3 bases are TGTGCCAGCAGTTTGGGACCCGGGGATACGCAGTATTTT.

Only one count was recorded for this clone. CDR3 nucleotides: TGCGCCAGCAGCCAAGACACTAAGGCCAACTTAAACACTGAAGCTTTCTTT. Protein: CASSQDTKANLNTEAFF. The rearrangement uses TRBV4-1 and TRBJ1-1, with unresolved D. Germline V lookup: CDR1 MGHRA, CDR2 YSYEKL. With 0 bases removed from V and 2 bases from J, the gap between germline ends came to 16 bases. CDR3 length: 17 residues.

The J gene is TRBJ1-1, the V gene TRBV15, with D possibly TRBD1 on 5 matching bases. The CDR3 sequence is 16 residues long. The V gene's germline CDR1 is LNHNV and CDR2 YYDKDF (reference sequence). Trimming stripped 3 bases from V and 0 bases from J, with 14 bases between. CDR3 bases: TGTGCCACCAGCAGCCCCACGACAGCAGTGAACACTGAAGCTTTCTTT. It is translated as CATSSPTTAVNTEAFF.

CDR3 coding DNA: TGTGCCAGTAGATCAGGGGGCTACTACGAGCAGTACTTC. Its protein product is CASRSGGYYEQYF. V gene TRBV28 combines with J gene TRBJ2-7; 8 bases agree with TRBD1. With 9 bases clipped from V and 3 bases from J, the junction kept 7 bases outside the gene matches. Germline V gives CDR1 MDHEN, CDR2 SYDVKM. The CDR3 is made up of 13 amino acids. The whole variable domain, remainder taken from reference TRBV28 and TRBJ2-7, is DVKVTQSSRYLVKRTGEKVFLECVQDMDHENMFWYRQDPGLGLRLIYFSYDVKMKEKGDIPEGYSVSREKKERFSLILESASTNQTSMYLCASRSGGYYEQYFGPGTRLTVT.

The chain recombines TRBV2 with TRBJ1-5, with D possibly matching TRBD1 (6 bases). The CDR3 consists of 15 residues. V was cut by 7 bases and J by 1 base, with 14 bases left in between. Germline values: CDR1 SNHLY, CDR2 FYNNEI. CDR3 nucleotides: TGTGCCAGCACGGAGGAGGACAGCAGCAATCAGCCCCAGCATTTT. It is translated as CASTEEDSSNQPQHF. Variable domain in full (rest from reference TRBV2 and TRBJ1-5): EPEVTQTPSHQVTQMGQEVILRCVPISNHLYFYWYRQILGQKVEFLVSFYNNEISEKSEIFDDQFSVERPDGSNFTLKIRSTKLEDSAMYFCASTEEDSSNQPQHFGDGTRLSIL.

The V gene is TRBV4-2, the J gene TRBJ2-1; 8 bases fit TRBD2. With 2 bases clipped from V and 0 bases from J, the junction kept 6 bases outside the gene matches. The CDR3 covers 17 residues. CDR1 is LGHNA, CDR2 YNFKEQ, per germline. The CDR3 here is CASSQKTSASSYNEQFF. The CDR3, as DNA: TGTGCCAGCAGCCAAAAGACTAGCGCCAGCTCCTACAATGAGCAGTTCTTC.

This sequence joins TRBV11-2 and TRBJ2-3; TRBD1 aligns across 11 bases. Germline CDR1 SGHAT, CDR2 FQNNGV. The CDR3 spans 14 residues. With 6 bases clipped from V and 6 bases from J, the junction kept 5 bases outside the gene matches. CDR3 nucleotide sequence: TGTGCCAGCAGGGCCGGGACAGGGGGGGATACGCAGTATTTT. It encodes CASRAGTGGDTQYF.

This sequence joins TRBV19 and TRBJ2-7; no clear D gene. V gave up 2 bases and J gave up 3 bases, with 8 bases separating them. The germline V gene encodes CDR1 LNHDA and CDR2 SQIVND (reference sequence). The CDR3 is 13 amino acids. DNA for the CDR3: TGTGCCAGTAGTATAATTCCCTTCTACGAGCAGTACTTC. Its protein product is CASSIIPFYEQYF.

This clone was observed once. The gene calls are TRBV12-5 and TRBJ2-5; D call uncertain. The CDR3 has 14 residues. Trimming shortened V by 2 bases and J by 1 base, and 8 bases separated the two germline ends. Germline CDR1 reads LGHNT; CDR2 reads FRNRAP. The CDR3 spells CASGLSGSQETQYF. The CDR3 DNA follows: TGTGCTAGTGGTTTGTCCGGATCCCAAGAGACCCAGTACTTC.

The chain has TRBV11-2 and TRBJ1-5; no clear D. The CDR3 has 13 amino acids. V gave up 3 bases and J gave up 0 bases, with 3 bases separating them. Germline assignment: CDR1 SGHAT and CDR2 FQNNGV. CDR3 sequence: CASSFSSNQPQHF. The CDR3 bases are TGTGCCAGCAGCTTTTCTAGCAATCAGCCCCAGCATTTT.

The chain links TRBV5-1 to TRBJ2-2; 7 bases align to TRBD1. In germline, CDR1 is SGHRS, CDR2 YFSETQ. J gave up 7 bases and V 3 bases, and 3 bases lay outside the gene matches. The CDR3 extends over 13 amino acids. In DNA, the CDR3 is TGCGCCAGCAGCTGGGGGACAGACGGGGAGCTGTTTTTT. Its translation: CASSWGTDGELFF.

This clone has a single count. The V call is TRBV7-8, the J call TRBJ2-7; no clear D gene. The CDR3 totals 12 residues. The germline V gene has CDR1 SGHVS and CDR2 FQNEAQ. Trimming took 5 bases from V and 1 from J, leaving 6 bases between them. The CDR3 spells CASSLESYEQYF. The CDR3 region has the DNA TGTGCCAGCAGCCTAGAGTCCTACGAGCAGTACTTC.

The chain has TRBV7-6 and TRBJ2-7; TRBD2 matches at 7 bases. The germline V gene encodes CDR1 SGHVS and CDR2 FNYEAQ. This CDR3 is 18 amino acids long. The junction had 12 bases not matched to a gene; V was cut back by 0 bases and J by 1 base. The CDR3: CASSLANIGLAASYEQYF. The CDR3 DNA reads as TGTGCCAGCAGCTTAGCCAACATTGGGCTAGCGGCATCCTACGAGCAGTACTTC.

The chain employs TRBV28 and TRBJ2-7; D is undetermined. CDR1 is MDHEN, CDR2 SYDVKM, per germline. The CDR3 sequence is 14 residues long. The V end lost 0 bases, the J end lost 7 bases, and 13 bases lay between the germline ends. As DNA, the CDR3 is TGTGCCAGCAGTTTATGGCCCTCCCTCCTTGAGCAGTACTTC. This gives the protein CASSLWPSLLEQYF.

J is TRBJ2-7 and V is TRBV4-2; D might be TRBD1 or TRBD2, each matching 6 bases. Trimming shortened V by 0 bases and J by 2 bases, and 14 bases separated the two germline ends. The CDR3 covers 16 residues. The V gene's germline CDR1 is LGHNA and CDR2 YNFKEQ. The CDR3: CASSQDWGDTTYEQYF. The DNA for the CDR3 is TGTGCCAGCAGCCAAGATTGGGGGGACACAACCTACGAGCAGTACTTC.

The CDR3 DNA is TGTGCCAGCAGCCCCAAGGGACTATCATCCTACGAGCAGTACTTC. Its protein is CASSPKGLSSYEQYF. This chain connects TRBV7-3 to TRBJ2-7; 7 bases are shared with TRBD2. Per the germline V gene, CDR1 is SGHTA and CDR2 is FQGTGA. There are 15 residues in the CDR3. V dropped 5 bases and J dropped 1; count of bases not matched to a gene: 8.

This chain connects TRBV4-1 to TRBJ2-5; D possibly corresponds to TRBD2 (5 bases). There are 16 residues in the CDR3. CDR1 and CDR2 (germline): MGHRA, YSYEKL. V shed 1 base and J shed 5 bases, with 17 bases lying between them. CDR3 sequence: CASSQVRVAGGETQYF. DNA for the CDR3: TGCGCCAGCAGCCAAGTAAGAGTGGCCGGCGGGGAGACCCAGTACTTC.

The chain joins TRBV28 to TRBJ2-7; D gene uncertain. The germline CDR1 and CDR2 sequences are MDHEN and SYDVKM. The length of the CDR3 is 15 residues. Trimming stripped 6 bases from V and 6 bases from J, with 21 bases between. The CDR3 loop is CASSPPGTPIPEQYF. The CDR3 nucleotides read TGTGCCAGCAGCCCCCCCGGAACCCCTATTCCCGAGCAGTACTTC.

This clone was observed once. V is TRBV20-1 and J is TRBJ2-3; 8 bases align to TRBD2. This CDR3 contains 15 residues. Losses at the gene ends were 3 bases for V and 4 bases for J; bases not matched to a gene: 9. The germline CDR1 and CDR2 sequences are DFQATT and SNEGSKA (reference sequence). Written as DNA, the CDR3 is TGCAGTGCTAGTAGGGCGGGAGGAGGGGCAGATACGCAGTATTTT. Residues: CSASRAGGGADTQYF.

The chain combines TRBV3-1 (or the pseudogene TRBV3-2) with TRBJ1-4, with TRBD1 as a possible D gene (6 bases). Between the trimmed V and J ends, which lost 1 base and 6 bases, there was a span of 12 bases. The CDR3 spans 15 residues. CDR1 is LGHDT and CDR2 is YNNKEL in the germline V gene (reference sequence). This CDR3 is CASSQVGGGYEKLFF. CDR3 coding DNA: TGTGCCAGCAGCCAAGTTGGGGGGGGCTATGAAAAACTGTTTTTT.

This clone has only one observation. V is TRBV9 and J is TRBJ1-1, with a weak D call TRBD1 (5 bases). Germline CDR1 is SGDLS and CDR2 is YYNGEE. The CDR3 is 13 amino acids. V lost 1 base to trimming and J lost 4 bases, with 8 bases between them. In nucleotides, the CDR3 is TGTGCCAGCAGCGTATCCAGGGTCACTGAAGCTTTCTTT. This gives the protein CASSVSRVTEAFF.

V usage is TRBV6-5 and J usage is TRBJ2-5, with D maybe TRBD2 (6 bases). V lost 2 bases, J lost 4 bases, and 14 bases lay in between. The CDR3 is 15 residues long. The germline gives CDR1 MNHEY, CDR2 SVGAGI. The CDR3 spells CASSYTGVWGETQYF. Written as DNA, the CDR3 is TGTGCCAGCAGTTACACGGGAGTTTGGGGAGAGACCCAGTACTTC.

V usage is TRBV6-4 and J usage is TRBJ2-7, with a possible D match to TRBD1 (6 bases). CDR3 size: 10 residues. Trimming took 8 bases from V and 6 from J, leaving 8 bases between them. Germline values: CDR1 MRHNA, CDR2 SNTAGT. CDR3 sequence: CASVRGEQYF. The CDR3 DNA sequence: TGTGCCAGCGTCAGGGGCGAGCAGTACTTC.